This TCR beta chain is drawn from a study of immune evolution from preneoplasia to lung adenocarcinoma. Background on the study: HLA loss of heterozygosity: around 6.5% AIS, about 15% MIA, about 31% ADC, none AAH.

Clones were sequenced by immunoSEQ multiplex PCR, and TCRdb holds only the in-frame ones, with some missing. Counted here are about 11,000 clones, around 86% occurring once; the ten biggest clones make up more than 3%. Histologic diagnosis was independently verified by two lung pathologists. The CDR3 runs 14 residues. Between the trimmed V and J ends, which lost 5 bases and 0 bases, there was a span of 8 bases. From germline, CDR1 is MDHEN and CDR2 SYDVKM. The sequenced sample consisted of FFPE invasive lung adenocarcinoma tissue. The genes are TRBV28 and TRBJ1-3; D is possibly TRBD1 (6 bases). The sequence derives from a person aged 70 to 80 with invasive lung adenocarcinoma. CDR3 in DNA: TGTGCCAGCAGTCTAGGGGGCTCTGGAAACACCATATATTTT. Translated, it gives CASSLGGSGNTIYF.